This passage covers 7 T cell receptor beta chains from one sample sequenced in a study of blood T cells in healthy people across ages. Together with a sample-barcoded 5' primer, a J-beta primer mix was included in a second PCR lasting about 6 to 12 cycles. MiXCR, applied by TCRdb to the 5' RACE reads, yields one record per CDR3 protein. The sample lists over 1,200,000 distinct CDR3 sequences, roughly 59% occurring once. Sequenced material: blood. The receptors were gathered from a man younger than 30 in good health.

This clonotype has just a few counts. J is TRBJ1-4 and V is TRBV20-1; D call uncertain. Germline CDR1 and CDR2: DFQATT and SNEGSKA (reference sequence). The length of the CDR3 is 16 residues. Trimming stripped 6 bases from V and 0 bases from J, with 17 bases between. CDR3 sequence reads: CSAKDPGPATNEKLFF. CDR3 nucleotide sequence: TGCAGTGCCAAGGATCCAGGACCTGCAACTAATGAAAAACTGTTTTTT.

The count of this clonotype is one. V and J are TRBV20-1 and TRBJ2-3, with a tentative D call TRBD1 (5 bases). The V end lost 0 bases, the J end lost 5 bases, and 18 bases lay between the germline ends. The germline V gene encodes CDR1 DFQATT and CDR2 SNEGSKA (reference sequence). This CDR3 has 16 residues. The CDR3 DNA sequence: TGCAGTGCTAGAGACCCGCGTTGGGGCCGGCGAGATACGCAGTATTTT. It translates to CSARDPRWGRRDTQYF.

The CDR3 is CSAWTGGYQPQHF. The CDR3 nucleotides are TGCAGTGCATGGACAGGGGGCTATCAGCCCCAGCATTTT. The chain is built from TRBV20-1 and TRBJ1-5, with 11 nucleotides matching TRBD1. Trimming cost V 6 bases and J 5 bases; bases outside gene matches: 3. The germline V gene has CDR1 DFQATT and CDR2 SNEGSKA (reference sequence). The CDR3 extends over 13 amino acids.

V usage is TRBV20-1 and J usage is TRBJ2-1, with D tentatively TRBD1 or TRBD2 (5 bases each). Germline V gene sequence: CDR1 DFQATT, CDR2 SNEGSKA (reference sequence). The germline V and J ends were trimmed by 4 bases and 6 bases, with 13 bases remaining between them. This CDR3 region has 13 residues. The CDR3, as DNA: TGCAGTGCTATGAGTGGGACGACCAATGAGCAGTTCTTC. Its protein product is CSAMSGTTNEQFF.

The chain joins TRBV20-1 to TRBJ2-4, with 8 nucleotides matching TRBD1. The CDR3 contains 13 residues. CDR1 DFQATT and CDR2 SNEGSKA come from the germline V gene (reference sequence). V lost 6 bases and J lost 8; bases outside the gene matches: 9. The CDR3 sequence is CSAPPGGADIQYF. For the CDR3, the DNA is TGCAGTGCCCCTCCAGGGGGCGCGGACATTCAGTACTTC.

This sequence joins TRBV25-1 and TRBJ2-5, with TRBD1 matching 7 bases. CDR1 and CDR2 (germline): MGHDK, SYGVNS. V was clipped by 9 bases and J by 3 bases; unmatched bases: 10. The CDR3 consists of 14 residues. The CDR3 loop is CASSIQGFEETQYF. The CDR3, as DNA: TGTGCCAGTTCCATACAGGGGTTCGAAGAGACCCAGTACTTC.

This clonotype was observed a handful of times. V and J are TRBV10-3 and TRBJ1-2; D may be TRBD1 (5 bases). CDR1 is ENHRY, CDR2 SYGVKD, per germline. This CDR3 is built from 16 residues. V gave up 4 bases and J gave up 2 bases, with 17 bases separating them. CDR3 sequence reads: CAISAARGDPNYGYTF. The DNA for the CDR3 is TGTGCCATCAGTGCAGCCCGGGGGGACCCAAACTATGGCTACACCTTC.